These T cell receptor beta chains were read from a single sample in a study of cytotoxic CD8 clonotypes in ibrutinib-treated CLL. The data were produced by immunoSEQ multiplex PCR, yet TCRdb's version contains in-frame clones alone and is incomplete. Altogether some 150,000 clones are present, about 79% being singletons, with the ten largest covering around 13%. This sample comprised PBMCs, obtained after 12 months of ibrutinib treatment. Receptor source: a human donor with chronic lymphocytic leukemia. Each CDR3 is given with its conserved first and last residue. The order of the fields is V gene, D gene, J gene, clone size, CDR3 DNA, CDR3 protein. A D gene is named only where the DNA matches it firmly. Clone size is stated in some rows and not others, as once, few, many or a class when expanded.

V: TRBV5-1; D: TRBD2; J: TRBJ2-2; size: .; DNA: TGCGCCAGCACCCTGGGAGGGGCAGGCACCGGGGAGCTGTTTTTT; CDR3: CASTLGGAGTGELFF
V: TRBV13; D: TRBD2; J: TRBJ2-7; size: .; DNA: TGTGCCAGCAGCGTCCGGACTAGCGGACAGCGGCAGTACTTC; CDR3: CASSVRTSGQRQYF
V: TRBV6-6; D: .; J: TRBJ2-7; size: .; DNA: TGTGCCAGCAGTCCCACCGGGATCCCGGCCCACGAGCAGTACTTC; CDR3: CASSPTGIPAHEQYF
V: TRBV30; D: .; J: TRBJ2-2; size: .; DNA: TGTGCCTACCAGGTGACCGGGGAGCTGTTTTTT; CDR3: CAYQVTGELFF
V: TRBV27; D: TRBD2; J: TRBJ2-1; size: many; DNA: TGTGCCAGCAGTTTTACTAGCGGGACCCAAGGGAATGAGCAGTTCTTC; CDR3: CASSFTSGTQGNEQFF
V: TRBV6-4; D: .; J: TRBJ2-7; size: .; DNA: TGTGCCAGCAGCCCTGTCGGGGCACGGTACTTC; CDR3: CASSPVGARYF
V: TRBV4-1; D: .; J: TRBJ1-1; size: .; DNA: TGCGCCAGCAGCCCCCAGGCCGGGAACACTGAAGCTTTCTTT; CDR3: CASSPQAGNTEAFF
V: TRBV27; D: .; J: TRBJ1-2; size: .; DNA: TGTGCCAGCAGTTTATCTTGGAAGGGTTATGGCTACACCTTC; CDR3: CASSLSWKGYGYTF
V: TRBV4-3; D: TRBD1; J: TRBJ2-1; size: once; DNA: TGCGCCAGCAGCCAAGAGACAGGGTCCTACAATGAGCAGTTCTTC; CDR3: CASSQETGSYNEQFF
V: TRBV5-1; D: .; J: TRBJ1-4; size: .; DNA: TGCGCCAGCAGCCGTGGGCCGGAGGGTGAAAAACTGTTTTTT; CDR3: CASSRGPEGEKLFF
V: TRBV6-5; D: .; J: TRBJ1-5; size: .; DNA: TGTGCCAGCAGTGATGGGGAGGATCAGCCCCAGCATTTT; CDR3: CASSDGEDQPQHF
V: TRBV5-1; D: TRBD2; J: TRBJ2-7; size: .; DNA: TGCGCCAGCAGCTCCGGACCGCTTCCTAGCGGGATGGCCCGCGAGCAGTACTTC; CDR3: CASSSGPLPSGMAREQYF
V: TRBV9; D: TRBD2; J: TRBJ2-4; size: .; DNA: TGTGCCAGCAGCGCCGGGACTAGCCAAAACATTCAGTACTTC; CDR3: CASSAGTSQNIQYF
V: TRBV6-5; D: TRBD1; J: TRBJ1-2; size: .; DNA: TGTGCCAGCAGACAGGGGGCCTATGGCTACACCTTC; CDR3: CASRQGAYGYTF
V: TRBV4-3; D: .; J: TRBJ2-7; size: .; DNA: TGCGCCAGCAGCCAAAAGGGTGATAACGAGCAGTACTTC; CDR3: CASSQKGDNEQYF
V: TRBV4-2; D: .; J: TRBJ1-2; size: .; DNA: TGTGCCAGCAGCCAAGATGGTCCAGGCGGCGGCTACACCTTC; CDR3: CASSQDGPGGGYTF
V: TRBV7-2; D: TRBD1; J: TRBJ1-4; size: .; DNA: TGTGCCAGCAGCAGGACAGGGGGGGATTATGAAAAACTGTTTTTT; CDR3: CASSRTGGDYEKLFF
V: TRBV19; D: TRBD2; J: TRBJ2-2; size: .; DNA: TGTGCCAGCTCAGCGGGAGGGCCCCACACCGGGGAGCTGTTTTTT; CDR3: CASSAGGPHTGELFF